This TCR beta chain was sequenced in a study of blood T cell repertoires in COVID-19. Germline values: CDR1 SGHTA, CDR2 FQGNSA. The length of the CDR3 is 13 residues. The V end was cut by 3 bases, the J end by 0 bases, with 5 bases between. Recruitment covered about 26 US areas and drew participants whose ages spanned roughly 18 to 100 years. Some clones are missing from TCRdb's copy, which holds only in-frame ones; the method was immunoSEQ multiplex PCR. This sample has hundreds of thousands of clones; around 90% occur once, and the top ten carry about 1%. Sequenced sample: PBMCs or T cells enriched from blood (not recorded which). The TCR originated in a woman in her twenties or thirties who had recovered from COVID-19. The chain uses TRBV7-2 and TRBJ1-1; D uncertain. CDR3 region: CASSFSVNTEAFF. CDR3 nucleotides: TGTGCCAGCAGCTTTTCAGTGAACACTGAAGCTTTCTTT.